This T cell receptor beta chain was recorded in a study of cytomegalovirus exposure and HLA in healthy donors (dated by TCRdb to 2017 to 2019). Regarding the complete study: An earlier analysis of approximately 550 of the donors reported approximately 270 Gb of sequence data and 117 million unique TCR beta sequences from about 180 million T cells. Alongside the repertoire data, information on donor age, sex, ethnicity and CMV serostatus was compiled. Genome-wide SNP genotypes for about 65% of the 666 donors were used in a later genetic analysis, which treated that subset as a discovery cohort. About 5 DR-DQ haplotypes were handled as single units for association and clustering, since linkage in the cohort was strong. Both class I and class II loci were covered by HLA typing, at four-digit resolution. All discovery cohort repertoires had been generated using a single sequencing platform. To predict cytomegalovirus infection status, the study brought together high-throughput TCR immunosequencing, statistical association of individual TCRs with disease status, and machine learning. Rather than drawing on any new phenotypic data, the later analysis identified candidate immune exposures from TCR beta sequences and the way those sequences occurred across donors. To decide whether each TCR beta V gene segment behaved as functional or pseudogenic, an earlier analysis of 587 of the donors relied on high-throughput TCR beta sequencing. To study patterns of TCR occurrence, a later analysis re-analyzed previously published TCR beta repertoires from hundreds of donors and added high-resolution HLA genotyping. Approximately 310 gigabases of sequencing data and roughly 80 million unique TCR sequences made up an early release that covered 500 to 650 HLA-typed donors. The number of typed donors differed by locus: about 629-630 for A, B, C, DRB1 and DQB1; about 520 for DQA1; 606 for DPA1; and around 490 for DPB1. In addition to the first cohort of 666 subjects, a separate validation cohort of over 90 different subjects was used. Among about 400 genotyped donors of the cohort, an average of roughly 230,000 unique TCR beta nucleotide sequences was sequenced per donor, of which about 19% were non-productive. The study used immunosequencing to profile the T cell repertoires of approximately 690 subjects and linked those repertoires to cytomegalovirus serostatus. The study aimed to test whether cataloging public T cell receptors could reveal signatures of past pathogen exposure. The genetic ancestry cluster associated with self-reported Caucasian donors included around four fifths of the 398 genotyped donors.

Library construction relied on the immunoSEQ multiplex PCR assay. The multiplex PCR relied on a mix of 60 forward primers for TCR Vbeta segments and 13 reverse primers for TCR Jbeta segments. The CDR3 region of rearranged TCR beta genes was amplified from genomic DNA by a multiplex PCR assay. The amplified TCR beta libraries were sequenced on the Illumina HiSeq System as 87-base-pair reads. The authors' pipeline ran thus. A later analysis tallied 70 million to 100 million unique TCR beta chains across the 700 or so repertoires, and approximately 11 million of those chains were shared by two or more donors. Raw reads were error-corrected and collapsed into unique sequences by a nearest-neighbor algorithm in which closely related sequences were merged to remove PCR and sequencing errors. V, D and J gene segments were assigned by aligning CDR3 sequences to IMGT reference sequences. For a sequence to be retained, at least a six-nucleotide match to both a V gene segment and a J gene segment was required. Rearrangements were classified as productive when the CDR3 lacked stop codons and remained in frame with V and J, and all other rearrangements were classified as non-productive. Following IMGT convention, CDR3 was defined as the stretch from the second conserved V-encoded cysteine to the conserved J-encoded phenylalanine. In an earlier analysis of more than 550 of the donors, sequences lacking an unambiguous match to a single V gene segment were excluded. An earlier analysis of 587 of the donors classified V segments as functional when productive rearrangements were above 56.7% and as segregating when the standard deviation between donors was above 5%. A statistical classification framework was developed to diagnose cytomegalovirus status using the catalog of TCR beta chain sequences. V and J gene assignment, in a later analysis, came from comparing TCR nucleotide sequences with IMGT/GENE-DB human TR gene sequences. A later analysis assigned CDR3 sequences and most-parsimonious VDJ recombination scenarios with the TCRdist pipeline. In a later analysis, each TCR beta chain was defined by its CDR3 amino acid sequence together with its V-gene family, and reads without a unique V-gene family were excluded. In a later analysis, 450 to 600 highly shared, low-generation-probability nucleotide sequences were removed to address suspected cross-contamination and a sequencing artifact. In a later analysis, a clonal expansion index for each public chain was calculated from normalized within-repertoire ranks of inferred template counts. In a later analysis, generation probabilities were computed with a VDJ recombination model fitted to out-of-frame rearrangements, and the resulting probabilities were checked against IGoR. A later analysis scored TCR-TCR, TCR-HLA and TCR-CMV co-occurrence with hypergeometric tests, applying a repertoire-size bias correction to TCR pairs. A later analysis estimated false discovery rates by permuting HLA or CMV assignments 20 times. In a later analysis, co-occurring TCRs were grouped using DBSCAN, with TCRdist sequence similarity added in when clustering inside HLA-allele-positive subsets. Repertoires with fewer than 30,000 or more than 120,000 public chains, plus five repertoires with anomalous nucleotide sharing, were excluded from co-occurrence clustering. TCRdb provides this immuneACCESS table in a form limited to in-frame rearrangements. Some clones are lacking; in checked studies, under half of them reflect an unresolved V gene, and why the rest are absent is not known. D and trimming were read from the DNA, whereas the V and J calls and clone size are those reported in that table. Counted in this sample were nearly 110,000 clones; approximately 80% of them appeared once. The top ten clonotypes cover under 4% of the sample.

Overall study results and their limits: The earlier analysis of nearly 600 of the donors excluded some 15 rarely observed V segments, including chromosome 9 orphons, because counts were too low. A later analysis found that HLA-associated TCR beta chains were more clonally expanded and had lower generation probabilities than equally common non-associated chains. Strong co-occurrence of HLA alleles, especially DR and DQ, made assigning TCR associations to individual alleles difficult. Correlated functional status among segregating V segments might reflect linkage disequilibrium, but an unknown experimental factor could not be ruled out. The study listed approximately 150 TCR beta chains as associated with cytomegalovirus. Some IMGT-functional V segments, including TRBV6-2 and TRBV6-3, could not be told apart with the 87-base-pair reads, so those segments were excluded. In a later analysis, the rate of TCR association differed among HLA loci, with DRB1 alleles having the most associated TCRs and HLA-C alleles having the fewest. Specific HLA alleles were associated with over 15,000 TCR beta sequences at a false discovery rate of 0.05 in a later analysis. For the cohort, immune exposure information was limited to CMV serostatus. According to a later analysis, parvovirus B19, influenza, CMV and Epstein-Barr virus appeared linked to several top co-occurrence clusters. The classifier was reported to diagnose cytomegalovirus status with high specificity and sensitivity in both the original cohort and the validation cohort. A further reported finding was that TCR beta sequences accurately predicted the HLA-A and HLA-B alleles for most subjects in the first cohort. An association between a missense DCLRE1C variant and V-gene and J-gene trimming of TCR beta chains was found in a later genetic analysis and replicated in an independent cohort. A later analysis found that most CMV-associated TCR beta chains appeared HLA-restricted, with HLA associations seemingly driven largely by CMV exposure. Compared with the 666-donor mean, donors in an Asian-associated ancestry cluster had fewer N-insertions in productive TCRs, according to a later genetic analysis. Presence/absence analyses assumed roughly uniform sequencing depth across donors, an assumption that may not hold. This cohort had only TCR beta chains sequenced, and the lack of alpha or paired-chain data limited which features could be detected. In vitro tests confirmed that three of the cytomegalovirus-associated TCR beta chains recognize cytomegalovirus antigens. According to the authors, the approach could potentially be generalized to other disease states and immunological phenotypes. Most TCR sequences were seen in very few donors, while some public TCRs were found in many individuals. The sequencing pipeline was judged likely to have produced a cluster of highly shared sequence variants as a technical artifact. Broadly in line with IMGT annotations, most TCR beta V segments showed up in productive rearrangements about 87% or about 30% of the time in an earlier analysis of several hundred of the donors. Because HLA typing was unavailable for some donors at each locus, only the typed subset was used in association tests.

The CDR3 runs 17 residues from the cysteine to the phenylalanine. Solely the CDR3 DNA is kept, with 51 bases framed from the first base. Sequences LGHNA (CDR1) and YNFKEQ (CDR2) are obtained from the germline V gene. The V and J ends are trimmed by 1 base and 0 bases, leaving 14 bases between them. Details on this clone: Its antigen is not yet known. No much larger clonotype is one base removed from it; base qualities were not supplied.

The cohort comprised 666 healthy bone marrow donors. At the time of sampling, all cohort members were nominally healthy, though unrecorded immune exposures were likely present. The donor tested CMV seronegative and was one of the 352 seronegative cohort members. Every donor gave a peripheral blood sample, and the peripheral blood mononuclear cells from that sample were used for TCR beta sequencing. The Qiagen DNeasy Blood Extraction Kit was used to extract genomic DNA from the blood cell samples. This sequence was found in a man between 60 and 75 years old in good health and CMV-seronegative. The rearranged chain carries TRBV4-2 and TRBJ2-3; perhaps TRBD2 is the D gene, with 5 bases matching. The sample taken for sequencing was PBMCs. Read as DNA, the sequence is TGTGCCAGCAGCCAAGGCGGCAGCGGAACTAGCACAGATACGCAGTATTTT. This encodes CASSQGGSGTSTDTQYF.